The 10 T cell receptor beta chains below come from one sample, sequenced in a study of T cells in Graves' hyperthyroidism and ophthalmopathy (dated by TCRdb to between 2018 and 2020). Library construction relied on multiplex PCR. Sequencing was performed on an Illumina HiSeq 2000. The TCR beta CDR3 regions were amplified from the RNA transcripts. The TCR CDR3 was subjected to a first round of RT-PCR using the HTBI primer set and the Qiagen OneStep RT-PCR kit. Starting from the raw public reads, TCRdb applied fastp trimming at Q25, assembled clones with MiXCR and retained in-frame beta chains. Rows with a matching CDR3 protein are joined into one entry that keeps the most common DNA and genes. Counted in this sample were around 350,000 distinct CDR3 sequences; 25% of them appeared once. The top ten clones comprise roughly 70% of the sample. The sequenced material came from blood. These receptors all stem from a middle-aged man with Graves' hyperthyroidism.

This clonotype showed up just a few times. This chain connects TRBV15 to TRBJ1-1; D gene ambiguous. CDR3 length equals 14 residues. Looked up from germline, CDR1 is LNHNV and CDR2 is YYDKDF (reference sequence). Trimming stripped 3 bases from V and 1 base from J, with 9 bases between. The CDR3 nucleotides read TGTGCCACCAGCAGTCAGGCGACGAACACTGAAGCTTTCTTT. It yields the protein CATSSQATNTEAFF.

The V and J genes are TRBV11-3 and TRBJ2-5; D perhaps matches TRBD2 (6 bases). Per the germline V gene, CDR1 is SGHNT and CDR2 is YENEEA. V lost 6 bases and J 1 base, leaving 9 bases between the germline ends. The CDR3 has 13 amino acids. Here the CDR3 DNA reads TGTGCCAGCAGAAGGGGACTCCAAGAGACCCAGTACTTC. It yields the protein CASRRGLQETQYF.

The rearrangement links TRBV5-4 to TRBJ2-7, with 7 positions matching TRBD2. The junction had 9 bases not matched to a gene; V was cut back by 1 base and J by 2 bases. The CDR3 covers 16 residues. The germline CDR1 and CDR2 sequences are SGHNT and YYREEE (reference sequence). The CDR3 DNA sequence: TGTGCCAGCAGCTTGACTGGACTAGGAGACGCCTACGAGCAGTACTTC. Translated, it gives CASSLTGLGDAYEQYF.

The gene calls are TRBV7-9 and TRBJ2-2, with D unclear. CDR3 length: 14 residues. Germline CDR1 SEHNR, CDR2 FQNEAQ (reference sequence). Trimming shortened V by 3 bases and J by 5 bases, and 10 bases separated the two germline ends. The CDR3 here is CASSFDRVTGELFF. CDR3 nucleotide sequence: TGTGCCAGCAGCTTTGATAGGGTTACCGGGGAGCTGTTTTTT.

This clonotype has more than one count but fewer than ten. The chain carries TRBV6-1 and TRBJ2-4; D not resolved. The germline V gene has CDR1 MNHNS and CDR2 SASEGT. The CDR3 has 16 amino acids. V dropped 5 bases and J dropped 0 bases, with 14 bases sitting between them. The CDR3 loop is CASSLGRDLAKNIQYF. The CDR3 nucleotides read TGTGCCAGCAGTCTTGGACGCGACTTAGCCAAAAACATTCAGTACTTC.

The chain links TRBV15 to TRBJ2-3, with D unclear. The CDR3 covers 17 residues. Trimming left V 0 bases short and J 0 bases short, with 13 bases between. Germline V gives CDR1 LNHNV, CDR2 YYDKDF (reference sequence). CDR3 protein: CATSRDLLYFSTDTQYF. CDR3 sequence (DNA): TGTGCCACCAGCAGAGATCTTCTCTACTTTAGCACAGATACGCAGTATTTT. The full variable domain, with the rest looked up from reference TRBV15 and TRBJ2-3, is DAMVIQNPRYQVTQFGKPVTLSCSQTLNHNVMYWYQQKSSQAPKLLFHYYDKDFNNEADTPDNFQSRRPNTSFCFLDIRSPGLGDTAMYLCATSRDLLYFSTDTQYFGPGTRLTVL.

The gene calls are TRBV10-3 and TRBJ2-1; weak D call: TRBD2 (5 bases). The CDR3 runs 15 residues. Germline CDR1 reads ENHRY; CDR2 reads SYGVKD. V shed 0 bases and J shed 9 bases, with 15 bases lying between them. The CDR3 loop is CAISESADSRTEQFF. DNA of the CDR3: TGTGCCATCAGTGAGTCGGCGGACTCTAGGACTGAGCAGTTCTTC.

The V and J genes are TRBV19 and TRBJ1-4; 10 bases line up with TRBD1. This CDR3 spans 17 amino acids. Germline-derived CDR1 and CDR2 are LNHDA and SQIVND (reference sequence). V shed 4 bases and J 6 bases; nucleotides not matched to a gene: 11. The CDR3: CASSTSGQGVADEKLFF. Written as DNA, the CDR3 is TGTGCCAGTAGTACGTCCGGACAGGGGGTTGCTGATGAAAAACTGTTTTTT.

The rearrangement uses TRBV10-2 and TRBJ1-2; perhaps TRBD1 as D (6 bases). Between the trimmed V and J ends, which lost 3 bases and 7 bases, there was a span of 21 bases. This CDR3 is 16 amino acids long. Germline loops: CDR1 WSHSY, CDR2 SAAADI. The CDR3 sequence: CASSDPYPGQSSGYTF. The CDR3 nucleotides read TGCGCCAGCAGTGATCCTTATCCGGGACAATCCTCTGGCTACACCTTC.

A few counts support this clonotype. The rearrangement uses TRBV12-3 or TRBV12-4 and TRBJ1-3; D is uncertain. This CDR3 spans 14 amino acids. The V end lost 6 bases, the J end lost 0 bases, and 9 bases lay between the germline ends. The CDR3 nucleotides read TGTGCCAGCAGCATGGCGGACTCTGGAAACACCATATATTTT. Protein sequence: CASSMADSGNTIYF.